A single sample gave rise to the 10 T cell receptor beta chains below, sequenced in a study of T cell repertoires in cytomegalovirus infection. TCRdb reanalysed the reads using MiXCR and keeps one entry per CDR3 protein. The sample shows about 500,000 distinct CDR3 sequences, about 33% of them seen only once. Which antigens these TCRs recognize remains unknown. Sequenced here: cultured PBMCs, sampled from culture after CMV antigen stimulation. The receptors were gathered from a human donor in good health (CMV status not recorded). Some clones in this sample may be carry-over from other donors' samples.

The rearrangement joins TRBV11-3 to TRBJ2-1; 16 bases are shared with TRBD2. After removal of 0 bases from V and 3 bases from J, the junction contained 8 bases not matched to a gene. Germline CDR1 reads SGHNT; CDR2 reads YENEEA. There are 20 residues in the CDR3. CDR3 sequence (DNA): TGTGCCAGCAGCTTAGACCCGGGACTAGCGGGAGGGCCCGGCTACAATGAGCAGTTCTTC. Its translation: CASSLDPGLAGGPGYNEQFF.

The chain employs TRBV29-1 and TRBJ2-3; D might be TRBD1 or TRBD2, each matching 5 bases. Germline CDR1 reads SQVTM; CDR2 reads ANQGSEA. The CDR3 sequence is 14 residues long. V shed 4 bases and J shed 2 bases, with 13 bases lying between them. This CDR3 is CSVGSGLITDTQYF. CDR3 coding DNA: TGCAGCGTTGGTTCGGGGCTCATCACAGATACGCAGTATTTT.

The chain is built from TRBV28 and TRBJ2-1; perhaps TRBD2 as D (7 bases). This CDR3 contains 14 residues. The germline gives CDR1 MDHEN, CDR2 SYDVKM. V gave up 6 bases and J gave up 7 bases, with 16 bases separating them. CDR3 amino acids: CASSKGGILNEQFF. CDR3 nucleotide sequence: TGTGCCAGCAGCAAGGGGGGGATTCTAAATGAGCAGTTCTTC.

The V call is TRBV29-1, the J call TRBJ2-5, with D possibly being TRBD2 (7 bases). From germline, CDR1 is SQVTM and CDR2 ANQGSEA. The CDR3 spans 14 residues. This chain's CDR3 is CTCGGGRAQETQYF. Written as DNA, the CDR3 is TGCACCTGTGGGGGGGGGCGGGCTCAAGAGACCCAGTACTTC.

In DNA form, the CDR3 reads TGTGCCAGCTCACCCGACCCGGGCTATACGCAGTATTTT. Translated: CASSPDPGYTQYF. The V call is TRBV18, the J call TRBJ2-3, with D hard to call. Germline CDR1 and CDR2: KGHSH and LQKENI. The CDR3 extends over 13 amino acids. V lost 3 bases, J lost 7 bases, and 11 bases lay in between.

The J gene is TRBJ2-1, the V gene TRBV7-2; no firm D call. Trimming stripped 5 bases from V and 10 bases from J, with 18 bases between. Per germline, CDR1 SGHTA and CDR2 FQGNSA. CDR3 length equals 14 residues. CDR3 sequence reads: CASSPEVALREQFF. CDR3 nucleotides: TGTGCCAGCAGCCCCGAGGTAGCTTTGCGAGAGCAGTTCTTC. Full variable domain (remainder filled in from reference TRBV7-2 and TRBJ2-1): GAGVSQSPSNKVTEKGKDVELRCDPISGHTALYWYRQSLGQGLEFLIYFQGNSAPDKSGLPSDRFSAERTGGSVSTLTIQRTQQEDSAVYLCASSPEVALREQFFGPGTRLTVL.

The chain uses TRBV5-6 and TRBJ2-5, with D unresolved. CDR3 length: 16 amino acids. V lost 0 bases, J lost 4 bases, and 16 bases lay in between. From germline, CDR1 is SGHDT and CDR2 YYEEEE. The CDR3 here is CASSLAARSSLETQYF. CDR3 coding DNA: TGTGCCAGCAGCTTGGCCGCTAGAAGCAGCTTAGAGACCCAGTACTTC.

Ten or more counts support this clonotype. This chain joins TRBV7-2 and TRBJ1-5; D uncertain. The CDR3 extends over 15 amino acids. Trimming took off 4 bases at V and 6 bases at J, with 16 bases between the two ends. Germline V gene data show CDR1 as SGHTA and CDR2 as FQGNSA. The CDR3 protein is CASSSGGREFQPQHF. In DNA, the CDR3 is TGTGCCAGCAGCTCCGGCGGGAGGGAATTTCAGCCCCAGCATTTT. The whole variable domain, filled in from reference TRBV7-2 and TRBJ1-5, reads GAGVSQSPSNKVTEKGKDVELRCDPISGHTALYWYRQSLGQGLEFLIYFQGNSAPDKSGLPSDRFSAERTGGSVSTLTIQRTQQEDSAVYLCASSSGGREFQPQHFGDGTRLSIL.

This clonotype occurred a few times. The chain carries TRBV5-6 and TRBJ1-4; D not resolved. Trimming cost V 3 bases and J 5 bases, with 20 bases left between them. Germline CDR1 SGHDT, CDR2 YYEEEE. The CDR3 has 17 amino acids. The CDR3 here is CASSSGLRRALNEKLFF. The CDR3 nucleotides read TGTGCCAGCAGCTCGGGATTAAGGAGGGCACTAAATGAAAAACTGTTTTTT.

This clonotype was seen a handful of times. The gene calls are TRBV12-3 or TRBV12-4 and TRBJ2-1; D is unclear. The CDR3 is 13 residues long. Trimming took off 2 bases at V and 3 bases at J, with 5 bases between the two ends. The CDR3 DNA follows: TGTGCCAGCAGTTTAATAAACTACAATGAGCAGTTCTTC. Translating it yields CASSLINYNEQFF.